These 13 T cell receptor beta chains originate from one sample sequenced in a study of cytomegalovirus exposure and HLA in healthy donors. Here immunoSEQ multiplex PCR was the method, and the copy in TCRdb shows in-frame clones only, minus some. Among some 320,000 clones listed, approximately 86% were seen once. Material: PBMCs. The source is a woman in her 30s in good health and CMV-seropositive.

This clone was counted between two and nine times. This rearrangement joins TRBV7-3 to TRBJ2-7; D ambiguous. The CDR3 runs 15 residues. V was pared by 1 base and J by 1 base, with 11 bases between. CDR1 is SGHTA, CDR2 FQGTGA, per germline. The CDR3 DNA is TGTGCCAGCAGCTTAATGGCGGAAGCATCCTACGAGCAGTACTTC. This encodes CASSLMAEASYEQYF.

The rearrangement uses TRBV13 and TRBJ2-7; D call uncertain. The CDR3 contains 11 residues. From germline, CDR1 is PRHDT and CDR2 FYEKMQ (reference sequence). Trimming left V 2 bases short and J 4 bases short, with 3 bases between. The CDR3 region is CASSLKYEQYF. The CDR3 nucleotides read TGTGCCAGCAGCTTAAAATACGAGCAGTACTTC.

J is TRBJ1-1 and V is TRBV6-1, with D possibly TRBD1 on 6 matching bases. Trimming shortened V by 8 bases and J by 0 bases, and 16 bases separated the two germline ends. CDR3 length equals 15 residues. In germline, CDR1 is MNHNS, CDR2 SASEGT. DNA of the CDR3: TGTGCCAGCGGCCAAACAGGGCCCTTGAACACTGAAGCTTTCTTT. This gives the protein CASGQTGPLNTEAFF.

The V call is TRBV4-3, the J call TRBJ2-7; D possibly corresponds to TRBD1 (7 bases). The germline V and J ends were trimmed by 0 bases and 6 bases, with 18 bases remaining between them. Germline V lookup: CDR1 LGHNA, CDR2 YSLEER. The CDR3 length is 16 residues. The CDR3 here is CASSQDGVRQGGEQYF. CDR3 sequence (DNA): TGCGCCAGCAGCCAAGATGGAGTACGGCAGGGGGGCGAGCAGTACTTC.

This clone appeared a few times. This chain joins TRBV14 and TRBJ2-2; D tentatively fits TRBD1 or TRBD2 (5 bases each). Deletions cut 0 bases from V and 6 bases from J, with 5 bases between. The CDR3 has 13 residues. Germline loops: CDR1 SGHDN, CDR2 FVKESK. CDR3 sequence (DNA): TGTGCCAGCAGCCAAGAGGGGGCCGGGGAGCTGTTTTTT. It translates to CASSQEGAGELFF.

The chain recombines TRBV18 with TRBJ1-1; TRBD1 aligns across 7 bases. The CDR3 length is 12 residues. CDR1 is KGHSH and CDR2 is LQKENI in the germline V gene. With V trimmed by 3 bases and J by 8 bases, 3 bases remained unmatched. The CDR3 region has the DNA TGTGCCAGCTCACCCGGGACAGACGAAGCTTTCTTT. This translates into CASSPGTDEAFF.

The genes are TRBV4-3 and TRBJ2-1; the D gene is possibly TRBD2 (5 bases). CDR1 and CDR2 from the germline V gene are LGHNA and YSLEER. This CDR3 contains 14 residues. Deletions cut 5 bases from V and 8 bases from J, with 16 bases between. The CDR3 here is CASSYDTSNYEQFF. In DNA, the CDR3 is TGCGCCAGCAGCTACGACACTAGTAACTATGAGCAGTTCTTC.

Here the CDR3 DNA reads TGTGCCAGCAGTTGGGGACCCAACAATGAGCAGTTCTTC. It translates to CASSWGPNNEQFF. The rearrangement uses TRBV28 and TRBJ2-1; D tentatively reads TRBD1 or TRBD2 (5 bases each). Germline V gene sequence: CDR1 MDHEN, CDR2 SYDVKM. V gave up 4 bases and J gave up 5 bases, with 9 bases separating them. CDR3 length: 13 residues.

The chain employs TRBV29-1 and TRBJ1-1; the D gene is possibly TRBD1 (5 bases). V was shortened by 0 bases and J by 1 base, with 12 bases between the two germline ends. The germline V gene has CDR1 SQVTM and CDR2 ANQGSEA. The CDR3 runs to 15 residues. CDR3 bases: TGCAGCGTTGAAGATCCGGGACGGAGGAACACTGAAGCTTTCTTT. Translation: CSVEDPGRRNTEAFF.

V usage is TRBV18 and J usage is TRBJ2-6, with D perhaps being TRBD1 or TRBD2 (5 bases each). Looked up from germline, CDR1 is KGHSH and CDR2 is LQKENI. The V end was cut by 1 base, the J end by 2 bases, with 15 bases between. This CDR3 comprises 18 residues. In DNA form, the CDR3 reads TGTGCCAGCTCACCACGGGACCCAACTTGGACTGGGGCCAACGTCCTGACTTTC. This sequence encodes CASSPRDPTWTGANVLTF.

This clone appeared once. The CDR3 DNA is TGTGCCAGCAGCGTCGAACCCCGCCGGGACAGGGACACTGAAGCTTTCTTT. Amino acids: CASSVEPRRDRDTEAFF. V is TRBV9 and J is TRBJ1-1, with TRBD1 identical over 9 bases. The germline V gene encodes CDR1 SGDLS and CDR2 YYNGEE. The trim removed 2 bases at V and 3 bases at J, leaving 11 bases unmatched. There are 17 residues in the CDR3. Full variable domain (remainder filled in from reference TRBV9 and TRBJ1-1): DSGVTQTPKHLITATGQRVTLRCSPRSGDLSVYWYQQSLDQGLQFLIQYYNGEERAKGNILERFSAQQFPDLHSELNLSSLELGDSALYFCASSVEPRRDRDTEAFFGQGTRLTVV.

This chain's CDR3 is CASRQGETEAFF. In DNA form, the CDR3 reads TGTGCCAGCAGGCAGGGTGAGACTGAAGCTTTCTTT. The chain recombines TRBV6-5 with TRBJ1-1, with D perhaps matching TRBD1 (5 bases). Germline-derived CDR1 and CDR2 are MNHEY and SVGAGI. CDR3 length: 12 residues. Trimming took 6 bases from V and 5 from J, leaving 10 bases between them.

The chain has TRBV27 and TRBJ2-7; TRBD2 is a possible D gene (5 bases). Germline loops: CDR1 MNHEY, CDR2 SMNVEV (reference sequence). The germline V and J ends were trimmed by 5 bases and 0 bases, with 14 bases remaining between them. The CDR3 has 15 amino acids. CDR3 sequence (DNA): TGTGCCAGCAGTCCGGTACTAGTTAGCTCCTACGAGCAGTACTTC. Its protein is CASSPVLVSSYEQYF.